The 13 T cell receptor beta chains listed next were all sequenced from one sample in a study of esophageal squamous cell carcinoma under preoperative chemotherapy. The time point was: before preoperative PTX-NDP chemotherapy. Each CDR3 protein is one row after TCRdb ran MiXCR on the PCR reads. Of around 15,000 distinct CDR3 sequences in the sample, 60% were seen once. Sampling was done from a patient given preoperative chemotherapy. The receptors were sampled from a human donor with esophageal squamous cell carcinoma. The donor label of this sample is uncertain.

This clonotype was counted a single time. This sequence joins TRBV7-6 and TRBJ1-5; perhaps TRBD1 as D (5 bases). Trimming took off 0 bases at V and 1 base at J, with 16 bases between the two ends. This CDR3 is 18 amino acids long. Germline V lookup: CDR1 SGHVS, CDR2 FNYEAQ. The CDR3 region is CASSLAVGGTESNQPQHF. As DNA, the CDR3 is TGTGCCAGCAGCTTAGCTGTTGGGGGTACAGAAAGCAATCAGCCCCAGCATTTT.

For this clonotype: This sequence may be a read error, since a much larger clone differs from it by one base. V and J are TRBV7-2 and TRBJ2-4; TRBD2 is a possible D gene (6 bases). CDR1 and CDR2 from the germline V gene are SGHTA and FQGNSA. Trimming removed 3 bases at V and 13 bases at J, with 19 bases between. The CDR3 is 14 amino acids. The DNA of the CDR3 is TGTGCCAGCAGCTTCGTCGGGGGTGGGGGTGAGCAGTACTTC. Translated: CASSFVGGGGEQYF.

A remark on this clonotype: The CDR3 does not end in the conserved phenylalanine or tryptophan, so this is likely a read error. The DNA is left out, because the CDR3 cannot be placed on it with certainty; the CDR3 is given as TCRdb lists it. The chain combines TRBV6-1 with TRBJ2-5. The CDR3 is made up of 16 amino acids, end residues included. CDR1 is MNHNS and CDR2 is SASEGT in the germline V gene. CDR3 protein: CASSEIRSSGKETRYS.

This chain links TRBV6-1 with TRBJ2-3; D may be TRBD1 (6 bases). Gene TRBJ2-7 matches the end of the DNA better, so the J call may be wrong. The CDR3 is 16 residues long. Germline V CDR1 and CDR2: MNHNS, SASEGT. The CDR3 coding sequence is TGTGCCAGCAGGGGCAACGAGGGGGACGACGCAGAGACGCAGTACTTC. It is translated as CASRGNEGDDAETQYF.

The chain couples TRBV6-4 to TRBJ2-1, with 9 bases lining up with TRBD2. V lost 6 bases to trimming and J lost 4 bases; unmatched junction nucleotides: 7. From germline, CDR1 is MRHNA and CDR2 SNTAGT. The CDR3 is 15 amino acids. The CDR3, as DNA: TGTGCCAGCAGCCGCGGAGCGGGAGGTTACAATGAGCAGTTCTTC. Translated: CASSRGAGGYNEQFF.

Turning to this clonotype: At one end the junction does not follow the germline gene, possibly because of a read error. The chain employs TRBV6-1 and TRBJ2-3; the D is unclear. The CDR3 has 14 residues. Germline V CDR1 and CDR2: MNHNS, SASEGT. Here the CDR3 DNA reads TGCCCCGGCAGTGTGGCTGTGGGCACAGAGACGCAGTATTTT. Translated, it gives CPGSVAVGTETQYF.

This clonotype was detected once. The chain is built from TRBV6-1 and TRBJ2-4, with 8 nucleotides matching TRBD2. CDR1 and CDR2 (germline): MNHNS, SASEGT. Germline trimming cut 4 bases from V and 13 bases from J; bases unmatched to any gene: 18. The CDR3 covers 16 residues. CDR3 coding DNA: TGTGCCAGCAGTGGCACGGGGGGGGGAGCCAAAAACACGCAGTACTTC. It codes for CASSGTGGGAKNTQYF.

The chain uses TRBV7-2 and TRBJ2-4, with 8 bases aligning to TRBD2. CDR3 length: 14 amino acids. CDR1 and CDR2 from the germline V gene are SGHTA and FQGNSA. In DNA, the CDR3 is TGTGCGGGGAGCGGGGGCCCTAGCGTAGATACGCAGTACTTC. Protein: CAGSGGPSVDTQYF.

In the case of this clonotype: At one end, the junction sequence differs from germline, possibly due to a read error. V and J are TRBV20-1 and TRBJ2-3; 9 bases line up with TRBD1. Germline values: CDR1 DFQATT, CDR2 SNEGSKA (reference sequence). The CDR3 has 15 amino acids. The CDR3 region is CSARPPTGGGDTQYF. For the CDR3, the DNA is TGCAGTGCTCGCCCCCCGACAGGGGGGGGAGATACGCAGTACTTT.

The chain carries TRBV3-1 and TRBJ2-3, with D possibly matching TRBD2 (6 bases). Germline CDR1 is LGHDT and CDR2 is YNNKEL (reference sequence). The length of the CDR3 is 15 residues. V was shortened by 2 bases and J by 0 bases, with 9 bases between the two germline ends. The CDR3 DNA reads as TGTGCCAGCAGCCAAATTAGCGGTAGCACAGATACGCAGTATTTT. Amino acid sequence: CASSQISGSTDTQYF.

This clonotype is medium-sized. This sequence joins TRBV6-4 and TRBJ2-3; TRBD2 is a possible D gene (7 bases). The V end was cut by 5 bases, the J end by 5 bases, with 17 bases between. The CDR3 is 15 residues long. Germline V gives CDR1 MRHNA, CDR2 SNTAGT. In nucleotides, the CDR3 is TGTGCCAGCAGTCTTGGTGGGGGGGCCGGAGATACGCAGTATTTT. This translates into CASSLGGGAGDTQYF.

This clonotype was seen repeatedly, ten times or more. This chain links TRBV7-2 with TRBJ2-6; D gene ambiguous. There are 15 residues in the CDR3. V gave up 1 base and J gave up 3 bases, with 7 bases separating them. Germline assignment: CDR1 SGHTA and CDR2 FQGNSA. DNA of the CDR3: TGTGCCAGCAGCTTAGTCGGCTTTGGGGCCAACGTCCTGACTTTC. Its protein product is CASSLVGFGANVLTF.

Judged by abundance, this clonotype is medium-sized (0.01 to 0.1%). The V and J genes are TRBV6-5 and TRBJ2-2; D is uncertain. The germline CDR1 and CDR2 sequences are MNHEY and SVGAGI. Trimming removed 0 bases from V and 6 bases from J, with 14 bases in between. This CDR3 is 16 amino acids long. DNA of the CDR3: TGTGCCAGCAGTTACTCGGAAGGGTTGCAGTCCGGGGAGCTGTTTTTT. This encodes CASSYSEGLQSGELFF.